This TCR beta chain was obtained from a study of Ad26.COV2.S vaccination and SARS-CoV-2 variants. Study conclusions and caveats: There was reportedly substantial breadth in spike-specific CD8+ and CD4+ T cell responses after vaccination. Across vaccine and placebo recipients, the breadth of non-spike TCRs was similar. Vaccinees displayed broader spike-specific TCR repertoires than placebo recipients.

TCRdb's copy holds only in-frame clones and misses some; the assay was immunoSEQ multiplex PCR. Of just under 250,000 clones in the sample, approximately 87% were seen once. Concerning this clone itself: What it binds is not known.

The treatment is: some 20 received Ad26.COV2.S at low or high dose, single or two shots; about five received placebo; per-sample allocation not given. Samples came from day 63 after the first vaccine or placebo injection. Donor was an adult aged 18-55 years in Boston. Trimming cost V 5 bases and J 1 base; bases outside gene matches: 13. This CDR3 has 17 amino acids. CDR1 is SGHTA and CDR2 is FQGNSA in the germline V gene. The rearrangement joins TRBV7-2 to TRBJ2-5; 7 bases align to TRBD2. This TCR was sampled from a person between 18 and 65 years old who received the Ad26.COV2.S COVID-19 vaccine or a placebo. Sequences were derived from peripheral blood, sampled in a trial of Ad26.COV2.S vaccine versus placebo. The CDR3 reads CASSPRGRGYIQETQYF. CDR3 in DNA: TGTGCCAGCAGCCCGCGTGGGAGGGGATACATCCAAGAGACCCAGTACTTC.